This entry lists 16 T cell receptor beta chains sequenced from one sample in a study of CD8 T cells in ankylosing spondylitis. A single record per CDR3 protein comes from TCRdb applying MiXCR to the 5' RACE reads. The sample consists of over 100,000 distinct CDR3 sequences, around 7% of them appearing once. Sequencing was performed on blood, either unsorted or a sorted T cell fraction (not recorded which). These receptors came from a male donor with ankylosing spondylitis or in good health (not recorded which).

This clonotype was seen many times. This sequence joins TRBV5-1 and TRBJ1-2; TRBD1 aligns across 9 bases. V gave up 4 bases and J gave up 2 bases; unmatched junction bases: 6. The CDR3 extends over 15 amino acids. Looked up from germline, CDR1 is SGHRS and CDR2 is YFSETQ. CDR3 DNA: TGCGCCAGCAGCGGGACGGGGACAGGGAACTATGGCTACACCTTC. Translated, it gives CASSGTGTGNYGYTF.

This clonotype has a count of ten or more. The chain uses TRBV5-1 and TRBJ1-2; 10 positions match TRBD1. Losses at the gene ends were 3 bases for V and 5 bases for J; bases not matched to a gene: 10. CDR1 is SGHRS and CDR2 is YFSETQ in the germline V gene. The CDR3 loop spans 16 amino acids. The CDR3 region has the DNA TGCGCCAGCAGCTCCGGCTCGACAGGGGGCAGTTATGGCTACACCTTC. Encoded protein: CASSSGSTGGSYGYTF.

This clonotype has a count of ten or more. The genes are TRBV20-1 and TRBJ1-6; 7 nucleotides match TRBD1. V dropped 6 bases and J dropped 7; count of bases not matched to a gene: 12. The CDR3 covers 15 residues. Germline V lookup: CDR1 DFQATT, CDR2 SNEGSKA (reference sequence). The CDR3 region has the DNA TGCAGTGCCCGGGACAGACATAACTTAAATTCACCCCTCCACTTT. It yields the protein CSARDRHNLNSPLHF.

This clonotype occurred many times. V usage is TRBV5-1 and J usage is TRBJ2-3; 7 bases align to TRBD1. Trimming removed 2 bases from V and 6 bases from J; junction bases left unmatched: 3. Looked up from germline, CDR1 is SGHRS and CDR2 is YFSETQ. This CDR3 region has 13 residues. The CDR3 coding sequence is TGCGCCAGCAGCTTCCAGGGGGAGGATACGCAGTATTTT. It codes for CASSFQGEDTQYF.

This clonotype was counted many times. The chain employs TRBV29-1 and TRBJ2-1; 16 nucleotides match TRBD2. This CDR3 spans 13 amino acids. Looked up from germline, CDR1 is SQVTM and CDR2 is ANQGSEA. V dropped 6 bases and J dropped 8; count of bases not matched to a gene: 1. Here the CDR3 reads CSVGLAGGHEQFF. The CDR3 DNA follows: TGCAGCGTGGGACTAGCGGGAGGGCATGAGCAGTTCTTC.

This clonotype showed up many times. The chain uses TRBV3-1 and TRBJ2-3; 7 bases are a match to TRBD2. Germline V CDR1 and CDR2: LGHDT, YNNKEL (reference sequence). The V gene end was trimmed by 1 base and the J gene end by 6 bases; junction bases not matched to a gene: 4. The CDR3 totals 14 residues. CDR3 loop: CASSQVIGGDTQYF. The CDR3 DNA reads TGTGCCAGCAGCCAAGTGATCGGGGGGGATACGCAGTATTTT.

The chain carries TRBV4-2 and TRBJ1-5; no clear D. Per the germline V gene, CDR1 is LGHNA and CDR2 is YNFKEQ. Trimming cost V 2 bases and J 2 bases, with 10 bases left between them. The CDR3 is 15 residues long. The CDR3 DNA is TGTGCCAGCAGCCAAAGTAAGCTAGGCAATCAGCCCCAGCATTTT. This sequence encodes CASSQSKLGNQPQHF.

This clonotype was seen repeatedly, ten times or more. V and J are TRBV4-2 and TRBJ2-1; TRBD2 aligns across 10 bases. This CDR3 contains 16 residues. J lost 4 bases, V lost 0 bases, and 3 bases had no gene match. The germline gives CDR1 LGHNA, CDR2 YNFKEQ. CDR3 residues: CASSQEASGSYNEQFF. The CDR3 bases are TGTGCCAGCAGCCAAGAGGCTAGCGGGAGTTACAATGAGCAGTTCTTC.

There are many counts of this clonotype. The J gene is TRBJ2-7, the V gene TRBV12-3 or TRBV12-4; tentatively, D is TRBD1 (7 bases). V shed 2 bases and J shed 5 bases, with 22 bases lying between them. The length of the CDR3 is 17 residues. As DNA, the CDR3 is TGTGCCAGCAGTTTAACCTATCTAGGAGGGGGCTTGCACGAGCAGTACTTC. Protein product: CASSLTYLGGGLHEQYF.

This clonotype appeared a few times. V gene TRBV5-1 combines with J gene TRBJ1-4; 7 bases match TRBD1. V dropped 4 bases and J dropped 4; count of bases not matched to a gene: 7. From germline, CDR1 is SGHRS and CDR2 YFSETQ. CDR3 length equals 15 residues. The CDR3 protein is CASSVSRGNNEKLFF. CDR3 coding DNA: TGCGCCAGCAGCGTAAGCAGGGGGAATAATGAAAAACTGTTTTTT.

Ten or more counts support this clonotype. The chain has TRBV5-1 and TRBJ2-1; 9 bases map to TRBD2. Trimming at V came to 4 bases and at J to 7 bases, leaving 12 bases not matched to a gene. CDR1 and CDR2 (germline): SGHRS, YFSETQ. This CDR3 contains 16 residues. CDR3 sequence reads: CASSGLLSGRTNEQFF. CDR3 coding DNA: TGCGCCAGCAGCGGCTTACTAAGCGGGAGGACTAATGAGCAGTTCTTC.

This clonotype was counted many times. This chain connects TRBV7-2 to TRBJ1-1, with TRBD1 matching 8 bases. With V trimmed by 7 bases and J by 8 bases, 12 bases remained unmatched. Germline V gives CDR1 SGHTA, CDR2 FQGNSA. The CDR3 has 14 residues. The chain's CDR3 is CASNVDRATPEAFF. CDR3 in DNA: TGTGCCAGCAACGTGGACAGGGCTACCCCCGAAGCTTTCTTT.

This clonotype was detected ten times or more. The chain combines TRBV5-1 with TRBJ2-4; D may be TRBD1 or TRBD2 (5 bases each). V lost 4 bases to trimming and J lost 7 bases, with 12 bases between them. The germline CDR1 and CDR2 sequences are SGHRS and YFSETQ. This CDR3 region has 13 residues. CDR3 DNA sequence: TGCGCCAGCAGCCCTCAAGGGGAGAACATTCAGTACTTC. Amino acids: CASSPQGENIQYF. Full variable domain (missing parts from reference TRBV5-1 and TRBJ2-4): KAGVTQTPRYLIKTRGQQVTLSCSPISGHRSVSWYQQTPGQGLQFLFEYFSETQRNKGNFPGRFSGRQFSNSRSEMNVSTLELGDSALYLCASSPQGENIQYFGAGTRLSVL.

About this clonotype itself: The conserved final phenylalanine or tryptophan is absent from the CDR3, which likely points to a read error. The V call is TRBV30, the J call TRBJ1-5; no clear D gene. The CDR3 is 14 residues long. The germline V and J ends were trimmed by 0 bases and 3 bases, with 9 bases remaining between them. From germline, CDR1 is GTSNPN and CDR2 SVGIG (reference sequence). As DNA, the CDR3 is TGTGCCTGGAGTGTGGTAGGGAACAATCAGCCCCAGCATTTG. Its translation is CAWSVVGNNQPQHL.

This clonotype was seen many times. The CDR3 spells CASSGTGGVPNTGELFF. The CDR3, as DNA: TGCGCCAGCAGCGGGACAGGGGGCGTTCCGAACACCGGGGAGCTGTTTTTT. The rearrangement uses TRBV5-1 and TRBJ2-2, with 12 bases aligning to TRBD1. Per the germline V gene, CDR1 is SGHRS and CDR2 is YFSETQ. CDR3 length: 17 amino acids. V lost 4 bases and J lost 0; bases outside the gene matches: 4.

Many counts were recorded for this clonotype. The rearrangement links TRBV15 to TRBJ2-2; possible D gene TRBD1, 5 bases. This CDR3 comprises 14 residues. The ends were cut back, 0 bases at V and 5 bases at J, with 7 bases in the middle. From germline, CDR1 is LNHNV and CDR2 YYDKDF (reference sequence). The CDR3 DNA reads as TGTGCCACCAGCAGAGAGCCAGGGACCGGGGAGCTGTTTTTT. Translated, it gives CATSREPGTGELFF.